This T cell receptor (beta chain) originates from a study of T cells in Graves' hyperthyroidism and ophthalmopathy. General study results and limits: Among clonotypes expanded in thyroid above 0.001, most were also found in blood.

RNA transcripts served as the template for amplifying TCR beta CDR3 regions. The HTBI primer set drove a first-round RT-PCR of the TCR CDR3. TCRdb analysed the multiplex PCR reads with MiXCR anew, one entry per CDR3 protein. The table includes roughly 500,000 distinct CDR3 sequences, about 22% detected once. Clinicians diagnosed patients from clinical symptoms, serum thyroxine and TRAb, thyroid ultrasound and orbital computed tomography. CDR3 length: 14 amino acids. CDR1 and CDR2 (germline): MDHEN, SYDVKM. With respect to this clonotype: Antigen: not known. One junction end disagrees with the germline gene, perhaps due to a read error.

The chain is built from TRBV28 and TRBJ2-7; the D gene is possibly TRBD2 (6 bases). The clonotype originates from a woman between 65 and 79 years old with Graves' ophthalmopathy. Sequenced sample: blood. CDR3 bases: TGTGCCAGCAGTTTGGGACTTCTCCCCTACGGGCAGTACTTC. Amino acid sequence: CASSLGLLPYGQYF.